A single sample is the source of the 22 T cell receptor beta chains below, sequenced in a study of blood T cells in healthy people across ages. The use of a sample-barcoded 5' primer and a J-beta primer mix characterized a second PCR of roughly 6 to 12 cycles. TCRdb re-derived calls from the 5' RACE reads in MiXCR, one entry per CDR3 protein. Of 1,100,000 or so distinct CDR3 sequences in the sample, under 55% are singletons; the top ten hold around 18%. The sample consisted of blood. The source of these receptors is a woman in her fifties or sixties in good health.

The V gene is TRBV29-1, the J gene TRBJ2-7; 8 bases match TRBD2. In germline, CDR1 is SQVTM, CDR2 ANQGSEA. The CDR3 spans 14 residues. V lost 7 bases and J lost 0; bases outside the gene matches: 8. CDR3 DNA: TGCAGCGCAATAGCGGGACGGAGCTCCTACGAGCAGTACTTC. The encoded protein is CSAIAGRSSYEQYF.

Concerning this clonotype: Here the CDR3 omits its conserved ending phenylalanine or tryptophan, so a read error is the likely source. The genes are TRBV7-9 and TRBJ2-7, with TRBD2 matching over 7 bases. Looked up from germline, CDR1 is SEHNR and CDR2 is FQNEAQ (reference sequence). V lost 1 base and J lost 2; bases outside the gene matches: 8. The CDR3 totals 16 residues. The CDR3 DNA reads as TGTGCCAGCAGCTTAGTGCCTAGCGGACCTACCTACGAGCAGTACTTA. This gives the protein CASSLVPSGPTYEQYL.

The rearrangement uses TRBV7-8 and TRBJ2-3; 8 bases fit TRBD1. Germline values: CDR1 SGHVS, CDR2 FQNEAQ. The CDR3 extends over 13 amino acids. J lost 8 bases, V lost 5 bases, and 6 bases had no gene match. For the CDR3, the DNA is TGTGCCAGCAGCCCCGGACAGGGCGCTACGCAGTATTTT. Its protein product is CASSPGQGATQYF.

This clonotype came up a few times. This chain uses TRBV7-7 with TRBJ2-1; the D gene is possibly TRBD2 (6 bases). The length of the CDR3 is 16 residues. From germline, CDR1 is SSHAT and CDR2 FNYEAQ (reference sequence). The V and J ends lost 1 base and 4 bases respectively, with 14 bases between them. CDR3 nucleotide sequence: TGTGCCAGCAGCTTAGATTCCGGGAGTCGATACAATGAGCAGTTCTTC. It encodes CASSLDSGSRYNEQFF.

This rearrangement joins TRBV2 to TRBJ2-4; 10 nucleotides line up with TRBD2. The J call is in doubt because the DNA end fits TRBJ2-7 better. The V gene's germline CDR1 is SNHLY and CDR2 FYNNEI. CDR3 size: 13 residues. The CDR3 loop reads CASSRLAGVEQYF. CDR3 DNA: TGTGCCAGCAGTCGACTAGCGGGTGTCGAGCAGTACTTC.

The CDR3 region is CASSQERYDAGELFF. DNA of the CDR3: TGTGCCAGCAGCCAAGAGCGCTACGATGCCGGGGAGCTGTTTTTT. The chain is built from TRBV4-2 and TRBJ2-2; no firm D call. The length of the CDR3 is 15 residues. Germline V gives CDR1 LGHNA, CDR2 YNFKEQ. Trimming pared 0 bases from V and 6 bases from J, leaving 11 bases between.

The rearrangement joins TRBV10-3 to TRBJ2-1, with D possibly matching TRBD2 (7 bases). The germline CDR1 and CDR2 sequences are ENHRY and SYGVKD. The ends were cut back, 3 bases at V and 8 bases at J, with 14 bases in the middle. The CDR3 is 14 amino acids. The CDR3 region has the DNA TGTGCCATCAGTGACCCTAGGGGGGGCGATGAGCAGTTCTTC. This gives the protein CAISDPRGGDEQFF.

The chain employs TRBV28 and TRBJ1-5, with 10 bases fitting TRBD1. The CDR3 spans 18 residues. V was clipped by 8 bases and J by 0 bases; unmatched bases: 13. Germline V gene data show CDR1 as MDHEN and CDR2 as SYDVKM. The CDR3: CASSITGTGVNSNQPQHF. The CDR3 region has the DNA TGTGCCAGCTCAATAACCGGGACAGGGGTTAATAGCAATCAGCCCCAGCATTTT.

The CDR3 reads CAIGSYGGREAAYNEQFF. DNA of the CDR3: TGTGCCATCGGGTCCTATGGGGGCCGGGAGGCTGCCTACAATGAGCAGTTCTTC. The chain uses TRBV10-3 and TRBJ2-1; D is perhaps TRBD2 (7 bases). The germline V gene encodes CDR1 ENHRY and CDR2 SYGVKD. Between the trimmed V and J ends, which lost 8 bases and 2 bases, there was a span of 25 bases. The CDR3 extends over 18 amino acids.

This clonotype was seen a handful of times. One base away lies a much larger clone, so this may be a sequencing read error. The V and J genes are TRBV20-1 and TRBJ2-7; D possibly uses TRBD1 or TRBD2 (6 bases each). The CDR3 has 14 amino acids. Trimming took 5 bases from V and 2 from J, leaving 16 bases between them. In germline, CDR1 is DFQATT, CDR2 SNEGSKA (reference sequence). CDR3 region: CSAFRGTTTYEQYF. The CDR3 nucleotides are TGCAGTGCTTTCCGGGGGACAACTACCTACGAGCAGTACTTC.

CDR3 bases: TGTGCCAGCAGCAGCGAGGGACAGGGCGACTCCTACGAGCAGTACTTC. Its protein is CASSSEGQGDSYEQYF. The chain combines TRBV7-9 with TRBJ2-7; 9 nucleotides align to TRBD1. The CDR3 totals 16 residues. V dropped 5 bases and J dropped 0; count of bases not matched to a gene: 8. Germline lookup yields CDR1 SEHNR and CDR2 FQNEAQ (reference sequence).

The chain couples TRBV7-3 to TRBJ2-1; 15 bases fit TRBD2. Looked up from germline, CDR1 is SGHTA and CDR2 is FQGTGA. Losses at the gene ends were 0 bases for V and 6 bases for J; bases not matched to a gene: 3. The CDR3 has 17 amino acids. Written as DNA, the CDR3 is TGTGCCAGCAGCTTAACGGGGGGACTAGCGGGAGGCAATGAGCAGTTCTTC. It translates to CASSLTGGLAGGNEQFF.

The chain has TRBV12-3 or TRBV12-4 and TRBJ2-7; unclear D gene. This CDR3 comprises 8 residues. CDR3 DNA: TGTGACAACTACGAGCAGTACTTC. This gives the protein CDNYEQYF.

The rearrangement uses TRBV20-1 and TRBJ2-1; TRBD2 matches 7 bases. Trimming removed 5 bases from V and 2 bases from J; junction bases left unmatched: 6. The CDR3 length is 14 residues. Germline loops: CDR1 DFQATT, CDR2 SNEGSKA (reference sequence). CDR3 region: CSAHPSGAYNEQFF. In DNA form, the CDR3 reads TGCAGTGCTCACCCTAGCGGCGCCTACAATGAGCAGTTCTTC.

This clonotype showed up just a few times. This rearrangement joins TRBV9 to TRBJ2-2; D may be TRBD2 (5 bases). The germline V and J ends were trimmed by 5 bases and 0 bases, with 11 bases remaining between them. Germline loops: CDR1 SGDLS, CDR2 YYNGEE. There are 15 residues in the CDR3. CDR3 sequence: CASSRGSANTGELFF. CDR3 nucleotide sequence: TGTGCCAGCAGTCGAGGGTCGGCGAACACCGGGGAGCTGTTTTTT.

Comments on this clonotype: A much bigger clone sits one base away, suggesting this may be a read error. CDR3 residues: CASSLFKGAKEEQYF. The CDR3 DNA reads TGTGCCAGCAGCTTATTTAAGGGAGCCAAAGAGGAGCAGTACTTC. The rearrangement uses TRBV7-3 and TRBJ2-5; possibly TRBD2 for D (5 bases). CDR1 is SGHTA, CDR2 FQGTGA, per germline. V shed 2 bases and J shed 11 bases, with 21 bases lying between them. The CDR3 loop spans 15 amino acids.

This clonotype has just a few counts. The rearrangement joins TRBV20-1 to TRBJ2-5, with D unresolved. The CDR3 loop spans 12 amino acids. Germline-derived CDR1 and CDR2 are DFQATT and SNEGSKA (reference sequence). V gave up 5 bases and J gave up 5 bases, with 12 bases separating them. The CDR3 here is CSAAALAETQYF. The CDR3 DNA follows: TGCAGTGCTGCCGCTTTGGCGGAGACCCAGTACTTC.

The chain has TRBV3-1 and TRBJ1-2; 10 bases fit TRBD1. After removal of 0 bases from V and 5 bases from J, the junction contained 12 bases not matched to a gene. The CDR3 runs to 18 residues. In germline, CDR1 is LGHDT, CDR2 YNNKEL (reference sequence). The CDR3 protein is CASSQDPFRDRGSYGYTF. The CDR3, as DNA: TGTGCCAGCAGCCAAGATCCATTTCGGGACAGGGGTTCTTATGGCTACACCTTC.

This clonotype was found a few times. The rearrangement joins TRBV12-3 or TRBV12-4 to TRBJ1-2, with a possible D match to TRBD1 (5 bases). The V and J ends lost 5 bases and 0 bases respectively, with 13 bases between them. The CDR3 sequence is 15 residues long. CDR3 amino acids: CASSPSGKTNYGYTF. CDR3 nucleotide sequence: TGTGCCAGCAGTCCCTCAGGGAAAACTAACTATGGCTACACCTTC.

V and J are TRBV28 and TRBJ2-5, with 9 bases aligning to TRBD1. The J call is uncertain, as TRBJ2-7 better fits the DNA end. Germline V gene sequence: CDR1 MDHEN, CDR2 SYDVKM. There are 14 residues in the CDR3. CDR3 DNA: TGTGCCAGCAGTTCAGGGGGACAGGGTGGCGAGCAGTACTTC. This sequence encodes CASSSGGQGGEQYF.

The V and J genes are TRBV10-2 and TRBJ2-5, with unresolved D. V was shortened by 4 bases and J by 11 bases, with 17 bases between the two germline ends. Germline assignment: CDR1 WSHSY and CDR2 SAAADI. The CDR3 runs 13 residues. DNA for the CDR3: TGCGCCAGCAGTGGAACACGGGCCGTTGGGCAGTACTTC. Its protein product is CASSGTRAVGQYF.

The rearrangement links TRBV2 to TRBJ2-7, with TRBD1 matching over 7 bases. V shed 0 bases, J shed 1 base, and the junction held 6 bases outside the gene matches. Germline CDR1 SNHLY, CDR2 FYNNEI. The CDR3 contains 16 residues. For the CDR3, the DNA is TGTGCCAGCAGTGAAGCAAGGTCAGGGGGTTCCTACGAGCAGTACTTC. Translation gives CASSEARSGGSYEQYF.